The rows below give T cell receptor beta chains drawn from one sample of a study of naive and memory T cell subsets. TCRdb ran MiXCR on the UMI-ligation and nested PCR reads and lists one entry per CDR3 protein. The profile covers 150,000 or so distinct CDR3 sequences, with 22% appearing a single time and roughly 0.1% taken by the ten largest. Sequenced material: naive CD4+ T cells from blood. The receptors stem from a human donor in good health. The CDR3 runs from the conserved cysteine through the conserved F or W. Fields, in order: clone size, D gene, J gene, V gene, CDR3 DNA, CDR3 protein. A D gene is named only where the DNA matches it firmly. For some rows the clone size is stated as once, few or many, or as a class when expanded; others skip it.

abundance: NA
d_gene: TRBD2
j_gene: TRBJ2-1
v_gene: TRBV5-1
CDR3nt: TGCGCCAGCAGCCCGGTACAACTAGCGGGGGGACAGCAGTTCTTC
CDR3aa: CASSPVQLAGGQQFF

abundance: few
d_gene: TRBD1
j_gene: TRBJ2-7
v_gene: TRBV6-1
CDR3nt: TGTGCCAGCAAAAGGTACAGGGACAGCTACGAGCAGTACTTC
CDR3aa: CASKRYRDSYEQYF

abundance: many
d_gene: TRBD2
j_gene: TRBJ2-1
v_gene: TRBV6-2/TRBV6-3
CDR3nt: TGTGCCAGCAGTTACTGGTCCCGGGGGGACAATGAGCAGTTCTTC
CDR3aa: CASSYWSRGDNEQFF

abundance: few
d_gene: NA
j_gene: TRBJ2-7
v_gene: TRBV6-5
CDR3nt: TGTGCCAGCAGTGGGCCGGGACTTGCAGCCTACGAGCAGTACTTC
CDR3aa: CASSGPGLAAYEQYF

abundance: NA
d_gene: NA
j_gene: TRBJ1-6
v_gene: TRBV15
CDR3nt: TGTGCCACCAGTAAACAGGGATCATTCTCACCCCTCCACTTT
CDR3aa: CATSKQGSFSPLHF

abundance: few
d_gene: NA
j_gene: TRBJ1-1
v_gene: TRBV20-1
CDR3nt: TGCAGTGCTAGGGCCGACCCGGAAGCTTTCTTT
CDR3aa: CSARADPEAFF

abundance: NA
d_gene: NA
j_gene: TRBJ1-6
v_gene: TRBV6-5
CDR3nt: TGTGCCAGTCAAGCCTTAGGAGGCTCACCCCTCCACTTT
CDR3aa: CASQALGGSPLHF

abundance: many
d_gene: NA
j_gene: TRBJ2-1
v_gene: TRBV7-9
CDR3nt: TGTGCCAGCAGCAAGGGACCAAACAATGAGCAGTTCTTC
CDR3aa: CASSKGPNNEQFF

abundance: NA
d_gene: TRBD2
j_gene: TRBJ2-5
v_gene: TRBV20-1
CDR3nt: TGCAGTGCTATCCGACTAGCGGGGGGGCAAGAGACCCAGTACTTC
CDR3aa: CSAIRLAGGQETQYF

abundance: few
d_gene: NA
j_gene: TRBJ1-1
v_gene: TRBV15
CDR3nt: TGTGCCACCAGCAGAGATACCAGGAACACTGAAGCTTTCTTT
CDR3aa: CATSRDTRNTEAFF

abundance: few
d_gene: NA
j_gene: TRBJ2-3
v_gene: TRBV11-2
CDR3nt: TGTGCCAGCAGCTCCCGAACTGCTAGCACAGATACGCAGTATTTT
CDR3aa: CASSSRTASTDTQYF

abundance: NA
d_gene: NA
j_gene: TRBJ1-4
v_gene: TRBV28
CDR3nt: TGTGCCAGCAGTTTCGGGGGTTCGAATGAAAAACTGTTTTTT
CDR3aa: CASSFGGSNEKLFF

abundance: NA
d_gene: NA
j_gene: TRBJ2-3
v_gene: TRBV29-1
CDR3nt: TGCAGCGTGGCGCTCAGGGCCGTAGATACGCAGTATTTT
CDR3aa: CSVALRAVDTQYF

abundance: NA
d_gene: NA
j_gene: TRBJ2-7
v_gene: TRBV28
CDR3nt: TGTGCCAGCAGTTTTAGACTCTACGAGCAGTACTTC
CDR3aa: CASSFRLYEQYF

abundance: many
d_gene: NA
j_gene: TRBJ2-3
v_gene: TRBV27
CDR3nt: TGTGCCAGCAGTTTGTCCGGGGGTGATACGCAGTATTTT
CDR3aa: CASSLSGGDTQYF

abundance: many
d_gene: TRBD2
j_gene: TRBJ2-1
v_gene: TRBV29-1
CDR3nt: TGCAGCGGAAAGCGGGAGCTCTATGAGCAGTTCTTC
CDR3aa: CSGKRELYEQFF

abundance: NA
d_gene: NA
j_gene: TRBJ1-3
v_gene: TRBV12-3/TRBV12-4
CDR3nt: TGTGCCAGCAGTTCCCCGATCCACTCTGGAAACACCATATATTTT
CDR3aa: CASSSPIHSGNTIYF

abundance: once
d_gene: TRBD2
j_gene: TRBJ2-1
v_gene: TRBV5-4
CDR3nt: TGTGTCAGCGGAGCGGGAGGGCCCTCGAGGAATGAGCAGTTCTTT
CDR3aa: CVSGAGGPSRNEQFF

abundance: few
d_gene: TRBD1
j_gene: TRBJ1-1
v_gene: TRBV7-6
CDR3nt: TGTGCCAGCAGCCCGAATAGGGGGCGTGGTACTGAAGCTTTCTTT
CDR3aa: CASSPNRGRGTEAFF

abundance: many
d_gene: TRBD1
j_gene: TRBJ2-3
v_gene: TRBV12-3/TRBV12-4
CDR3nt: TGTGCCAGCAGTCAAATACGGACAGGGTGGTCCACAGATACGCAGTATTTT
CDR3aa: CASSQIRTGWSTDTQYF

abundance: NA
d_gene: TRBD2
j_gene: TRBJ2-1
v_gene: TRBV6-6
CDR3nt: TGTGCCAGCAAAGCTAGCGGGACGCCTTACAATGAGCAGTTCTTC
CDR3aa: CASKASGTPYNEQFF

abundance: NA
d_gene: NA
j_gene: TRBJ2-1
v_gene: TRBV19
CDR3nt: TGTGCCAGTACCCTCCGGGACAATTACAATGAGCAGTTCTTC
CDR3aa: CASTLRDNYNEQFF

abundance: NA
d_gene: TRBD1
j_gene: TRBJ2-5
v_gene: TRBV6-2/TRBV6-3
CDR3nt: TGTGCCAGCAGTGAGACAGGGGGCCAAGAGACCCAGTACTTC
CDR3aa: CASSETGGQETQYF

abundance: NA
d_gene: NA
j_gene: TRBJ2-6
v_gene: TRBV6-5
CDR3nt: TGTGCCAGCACCCGGTCCTCTGGGGCCAACGTCCTGACTTTC
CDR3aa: CASTRSSGANVLTF

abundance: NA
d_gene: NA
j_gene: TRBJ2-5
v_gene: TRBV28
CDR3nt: TGTGCCGGGGGGGCAGGCACTTATGGGACCCAGTACTTC
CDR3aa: CAGGAGTYGTQYF

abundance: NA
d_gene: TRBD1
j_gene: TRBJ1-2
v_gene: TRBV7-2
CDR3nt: TGTGCCAGCAGCTCCCAGGGGGTCGGGAAAGGCTACACCTTC
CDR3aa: CASSSQGVGKGYTF

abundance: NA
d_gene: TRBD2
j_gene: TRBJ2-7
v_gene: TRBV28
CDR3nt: TGTGCCAGCAAAGCCCATGCGGGAGGGCCCTACGAGCAGTACTTC
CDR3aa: CASKAHAGGPYEQYF

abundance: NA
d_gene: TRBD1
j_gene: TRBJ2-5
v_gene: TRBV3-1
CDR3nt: TGTGCCAGCAGCCACCCGACAGGGGAGGCGGAGACCCAGTACTTC
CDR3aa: CASSHPTGEAETQYF

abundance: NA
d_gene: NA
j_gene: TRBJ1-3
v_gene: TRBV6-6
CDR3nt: TGTGCCGCACATGATCCCTCTGGAAACACCATATATTTT
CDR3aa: CAAHDPSGNTIYF

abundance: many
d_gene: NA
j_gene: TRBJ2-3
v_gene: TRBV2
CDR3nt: TGTGCCAGCAGTGTTGACTCACCGGGACAAGGAGTGGGCACAGATACGCAGTATTTT
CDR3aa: CASSVDSPGQGVGTDTQYF

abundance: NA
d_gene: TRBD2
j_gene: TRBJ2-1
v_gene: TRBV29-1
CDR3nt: TGCAGCGTCCAGGGGGGTTTAGCGGGAGCGTTTGGTGAGCAGTTCTTC
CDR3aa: CSVQGGLAGAFGEQFF

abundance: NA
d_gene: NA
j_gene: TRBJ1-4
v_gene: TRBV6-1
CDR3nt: TGTGCCAGCGGACTCAACCGGGACCGAACTAATGAAAAACTGTTTTTT
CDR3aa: CASGLNRDRTNEKLFF

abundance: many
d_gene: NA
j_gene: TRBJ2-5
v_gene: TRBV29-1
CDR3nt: TGCAGCGGCGACAGGGGAGGGGAGACCCAGTACTTC
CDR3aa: CSGDRGGETQYF

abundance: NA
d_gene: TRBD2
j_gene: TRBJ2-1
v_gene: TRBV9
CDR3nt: TGTGCCAGCAGCGTAGGACTAGCGGGAGGGCCATCCTACAATGAGCAGTTCTTC
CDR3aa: CASSVGLAGGPSYNEQFF

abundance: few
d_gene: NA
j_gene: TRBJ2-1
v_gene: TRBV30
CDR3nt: TGTGCCTGGGCTGGACTGATAGACAATGAGCAGTTCTTC
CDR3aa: CAWAGLIDNEQFF

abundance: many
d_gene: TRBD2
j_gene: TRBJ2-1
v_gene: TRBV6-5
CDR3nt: TGTGCCAGCAGTTCCCCCGCGGGAGGGCCTAATGAGCAGTTCTTC
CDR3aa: CASSSPAGGPNEQFF